This entry lists 25 T cell receptor beta chains sequenced from one sample in a study of tissue T cells after allogeneic stem cell transplantation. Enrolled prospectively were adult allogeneic hematopoietic cell transplant recipients whose graft-versus-host disease was steroid-refractory. Using immunoSEQ multiplex PCR, the repertoire was profiled, and TCRdb retains in-frame clones only, with some absent. This table holds about 4,000 clones, roughly 73% found once. The material was esophageal tissue, obtained at autopsy. These receptors were obtained from a male patient older than 55 with steroid-refractory graft-versus-host disease after an allogeneic stem cell transplant. Some T cells may be graft donor cells.

V and J are TRBV7-9 and TRBJ2-7; D not resolved. The CDR3 spans 12 residues. CDR1 and CDR2 from the germline V gene are SEHNR and FQNEAQ (reference sequence). V lost 8 bases and J lost 4, with 12 bases in between. CDR3 nucleotides: TGTGCCAGCGGGCCCAGGATTTACGAGCAGTACTTC. This sequence encodes CASGPRIYEQYF. Together with reference TRBV7-9 and TRBJ2-7, the CDR3 gives the full variable domain: DTGVSQNPRHKITKRGQNVTFRCDPISEHNRLYWYRQTLGQGPEFLTYFQNEAQLEKSRLLSDRFSAERPKGSFSTLEIQRTEQGDSAMYLCASGPRIYEQYFGPGTRLTVT.

The chain joins TRBV7-9 to TRBJ1-2; D remains unclear. The CDR3 loop spans 13 amino acids. V lost 0 bases and J 4 bases, leaving 6 bases between the germline ends. Germline V lookup: CDR1 SEHNR, CDR2 FQNEAQ (reference sequence). The CDR3 sequence is CASSLADPYGYTF. The CDR3 DNA sequence: TGTGCCAGCAGCTTAGCAGACCCCTATGGCTACACCTTC.

The chain has TRBV5-1 and TRBJ2-7; 11 positions agree with TRBD1. V lost 3 bases, J lost 5 bases, and 7 bases stayed unmatched. This CDR3 is built from 15 residues. Germline V gene lookup returns CDR1 SGHRS and CDR2 YFSETQ. The CDR3 coding sequence is TGCGCCAGCAGCTCCTTGGGACAGGGGGGTCACGAGCAGTACTTC. It yields the protein CASSSLGQGGHEQYF.

The chain uses TRBV5-1 and TRBJ2-5; possible D gene TRBD2, 6 bases. This CDR3 spans 13 amino acids. Deletions cut 4 bases from V and 6 bases from J, with 13 bases between. Per germline, CDR1 SGHRS and CDR2 YFSETQ. The CDR3 DNA reads TGCGCCAGCAGCGAGGGACTTTCGAAGACCCAGTACTTC. It is translated as CASSEGLSKTQYF.

This clone has only a few counts. The chain uses TRBV5-1 and TRBJ1-1; D possibly corresponds to TRBD1 (5 bases). V was pared by 1 base and J by 7 bases, with 17 bases between. The CDR3 sequence is 15 residues long. Germline CDR1 is SGHRS and CDR2 is YFSETQ. This CDR3 is CASSLSVGLGHEAFF. DNA of the CDR3: TGCGCCAGCAGCTTGTCTGTCGGACTAGGACATGAAGCTTTCTTT.

V is TRBV4-1 and J is TRBJ2-2, with no clear D. This CDR3 is built from 16 residues. Looked up from germline, CDR1 is MGHRA and CDR2 is YSYEKL. Trimming left V 1 base short and J 5 bases short, with 14 bases between. Here the CDR3 reads CASSQGRFPGTGELFF. The DNA of the CDR3 is TGCGCCAGCAGCCAAGGCAGGTTCCCCGGGACCGGGGAGCTGTTTTTT.

J is TRBJ2-7 and V is TRBV7-9; D is unclear. Germline V CDR1 and CDR2: SEHNR, FQNEAQ (reference sequence). V gave up 5 bases and J gave up 3 bases, with 5 bases separating them. This CDR3 has 11 residues. The chain's CDR3 is CASSIDYEQYF. In DNA form, the CDR3 reads TGTGCCAGCAGCATAGACTACGAGCAGTACTTC.

The chain recombines TRBV7-9 with TRBJ1-1, with D uncertain. In germline, CDR1 is SEHNR, CDR2 FQNEAQ (reference sequence). CDR3 length: 11 residues. Trimming left V 8 bases short and J 3 bases short, with 7 bases between. The CDR3 DNA reads as TGTGCCAGCGCTCGGGACACTGAAGCTTTCTTT. Translation: CASARDTEAFF.

This clone appeared a few times. The same CDR3 can be traced to other DNA sequences in this sample. The rearrangement uses TRBV24-1 and TRBJ2-3; D is possibly TRBD1 or TRBD2 (5 bases each). CDR3 length: 12 amino acids. V was trimmed by 9 bases and J by 1 base, leaving 7 bases between them. Germline V gene data show CDR1 as KGHDR and CDR2 as SFDVKD. The CDR3 protein is CATRGGTDTQYF. The CDR3 region has the DNA TGTGCCACCCGAGGGGGCACAGATACGCAGTATTTT.

This clone rates as large. The chain combines TRBV10-3 with TRBJ2-1, with 11 nucleotides matching TRBD2. This CDR3 contains 14 residues. Per germline, CDR1 ENHRY and CDR2 SYGVKD. V trimming: 8 bases; J trimming: 4 bases; junction bases outside the gene matches: 4. This CDR3 is CAIAASGGYNEQFF. The CDR3 DNA reads TGTGCCATCGCGGCTAGCGGGGGGTACAATGAGCAGTTCTTC.

This clone was seen once. This chain uses TRBV6-5 with TRBJ2-3; TRBD2 aligns across 10 bases. Per the germline V gene, CDR1 is MNHEY and CDR2 is SVGAGI. V shed 5 bases, J shed 2 bases, and the junction held 4 bases outside the gene matches. This CDR3 spans 15 amino acids. CDR3 region: CASSQRGGYTDTQYF. The DNA of the CDR3 is TGTGCCAGCAGTCAGCGGGGGGGCTACACAGATACGCAGTATTTT.

The chain joins TRBV27 to TRBJ1-5; D is unresolved. The CDR3 runs 14 residues. Germline CDR1 and CDR2: MNHEY and SMNVEV (reference sequence). The germline V and J ends were trimmed by 2 bases and 5 bases, with 10 bases remaining between them. CDR3: CASSLDGVHQPQHF. As DNA, the CDR3 is TGTGCCAGCAGTTTAGACGGGGTCCATCAGCCCCAGCATTTT.

The chain combines TRBV28 with TRBJ2-7, with 10 bases matching TRBD2. The J segment lost 0 bases and the V segment lost 2 bases, leaving 7 bases of the junction unmatched. Per germline, CDR1 MDHEN and CDR2 SYDVKM. The CDR3 totals 17 residues. The CDR3 loop is CASSLLGLAVSSYEQYF. The CDR3 nucleotides are TGTGCCAGCAGTTTACTTGGACTAGCGGTATCCTCCTACGAGCAGTACTTC.

The chain uses TRBV7-9 and TRBJ1-5; D gene unclear. V gave up 1 base and J gave up 2 bases, with 6 bases separating them. The germline V gene has CDR1 SEHNR and CDR2 FQNEAQ (reference sequence). There are 14 residues in the CDR3. The CDR3 loop is CASSLGSGNQPQHF. The DNA for the CDR3 is TGTGCCAGCAGCTTAGGATCGGGCAATCAGCCCCAGCATTTT. Full variable domain (outside the CDR3, taken from reference TRBV7-9 and TRBJ1-5): DTGVSQNPRHKITKRGQNVTFRCDPISEHNRLYWYRQTLGQGPEFLTYFQNEAQLEKSRLLSDRFSAERPKGSFSTLEIQRTEQGDSAMYLCASSLGSGNQPQHFGDGTRLSIL.

The V call is TRBV5-1, the J call TRBJ2-1; 8 positions match TRBD1. Germline values: CDR1 SGHRS, CDR2 YFSETQ. CDR3 length equals 15 residues. Trimming at V came to 6 bases and at J to 0 bases, leaving 5 bases not matched to a gene. The CDR3 sequence is CASTWTGSSYNEQFF. The CDR3 nucleotides are TGCGCCAGCACCTGGACAGGGAGCTCCTACAATGAGCAGTTCTTC.

This clone is medium-sized by share. CDR3 sequence: CASSPLWDRSYEQYF. The DNA of the CDR3 is TGCGCCAGCAGCCCCCTTTGGGACAGGTCCTACGAGCAGTACTTC. The chain is built from TRBV4-1 and TRBJ2-7; 8 nucleotides match TRBD1. There are 15 residues in the CDR3. CDR1 and CDR2 (germline): MGHRA, YSYEKL. Germline trimming cut 4 bases from V and 1 base from J; bases unmatched to any gene: 6.

The chain employs TRBV28 and TRBJ2-3; possibly TRBD1 or TRBD2 for D (5 bases each). In germline, CDR1 is MDHEN, CDR2 SYDVKM. Between the trimmed V and J ends, which lost 4 bases and 2 bases, there was a span of 7 bases. The length of the CDR3 is 13 residues. The CDR3 coding sequence is TGTGCCAGCAGTTCCGGGGCCACAGATACGCAGTATTTT. Amino acids: CASSSGATDTQYF.

This chain connects TRBV30 to TRBJ1-4; 10 nucleotides line up with TRBD1. The CDR3 is 14 amino acids. Germline V lookup: CDR1 GTSNPN, CDR2 SVGIG (reference sequence). V shed 0 bases and J 6 bases; nucleotides not matched to a gene: 1. The CDR3 loop is CAWSVDRGYEKLFF. The CDR3 DNA reads TGTGCCTGGAGTGTGGACAGGGGGTATGAAAAACTGTTTTTT.

The sample holds one count of this clone. The V and J genes are TRBV10-1 and TRBJ2-5, with TRBD2 matching 12 bases. The CDR3 sequence is 15 residues long. The V segment lost 6 bases and the J segment 5 bases; nucleotides outside the gene matches: 7. CDR1 is WNHNN, CDR2 SYGVQD, per germline (reference sequence). The CDR3, as DNA: TGCGCCAGCAGCGAACGACTAGCGGGGGTGGAGACCCAGTACTTC. Protein sequence: CASSERLAGVETQYF.

The rearrangement joins TRBV19 to TRBJ2-3, with 8 bases that match TRBD1. Germline values: CDR1 LNHDA, CDR2 SQIVND (reference sequence). The CDR3 extends over 14 amino acids. The V gene end was trimmed by 1 base and the J gene end by 6 bases; junction bases not matched to a gene: 3. The CDR3, as DNA: TGTGCCAGTAGTATAGGACAGGGGATGGATACGCAGTATTTT. It yields the protein CASSIGQGMDTQYF.

This clone was seen more than once but under ten times. The CDR3 sequence: CASSLGQGNEQYF. The DNA of the CDR3 is TGTGCCAGCAGCTTAGGACAGGGGAACGAGCAGTACTTC. The chain recombines TRBV7-9 with TRBJ2-7; 8 nucleotides agree with TRBD1. The CDR3 runs 13 residues. Germline-derived CDR1 and CDR2 are SEHNR and FQNEAQ (reference sequence). Trimming at V came to 1 base and at J to 5 bases, leaving 1 base not matched to a gene. Based on the CDR3 plus reference TRBV7-9 and TRBJ2-7, the full variable domain is DTGVSQNPRHKITKRGQNVTFRCDPISEHNRLYWYRQTLGQGPEFLTYFQNEAQLEKSRLLSDRFSAERPKGSFSTLEIQRTEQGDSAMYLCASSLGQGNEQYFGPGTRLTVT.

The V and J genes are TRBV7-2 and TRBJ2-5, with 8 bases identical to TRBD1. With 4 bases clipped from V and 1 base from J, the junction kept 2 bases outside the gene matches. CDR3 length: 14 amino acids. The germline V gene encodes CDR1 SGHTA and CDR2 FQGNSA. CDR3 amino acids: CASSSGQGQETQYF. The CDR3 DNA reads TGTGCCAGCAGCTCAGGACAGGGCCAAGAGACCCAGTACTTC.

J is TRBJ1-2 and V is TRBV5-4, with 11 bases fitting TRBD1. CDR1 SGHNT and CDR2 YYREEE come from the germline V gene (reference sequence). Trimming cost V 4 bases and J 3 bases; bases outside gene matches: 5. The CDR3 consists of 15 residues. CDR3 protein: CASSAPGQGDYGYTF. Here the CDR3 DNA reads TGTGCCAGCAGCGCGCCGGGACAGGGGGACTATGGCTACACCTTC.

The V and J genes are TRBV19 and TRBJ2-3; D is unresolved. This CDR3 contains 15 residues. The germline V and J ends were trimmed by 5 bases and 0 bases, with 12 bases remaining between them. Germline CDR1 is LNHDA and CDR2 is SQIVND (reference sequence). CDR3: CASSAGPPSTDTQYF. The CDR3 DNA sequence: TGTGCCAGTAGTGCTGGACCTCCTAGCACAGATACGCAGTATTTT.

V gene TRBV7-8 combines with J gene TRBJ2-5; possible D gene TRBD2, 6 bases. Germline CDR1 reads SGHVS; CDR2 reads FQNEAQ. Trimming stripped 5 bases from V and 1 base from J, with 14 bases between. The CDR3 runs to 15 residues. The CDR3 bases are TGTGCCAGCAGCCTCGTGGCGGGACCCCAAGAGACCCAGTACTTC. This encodes CASSLVAGPQETQYF.